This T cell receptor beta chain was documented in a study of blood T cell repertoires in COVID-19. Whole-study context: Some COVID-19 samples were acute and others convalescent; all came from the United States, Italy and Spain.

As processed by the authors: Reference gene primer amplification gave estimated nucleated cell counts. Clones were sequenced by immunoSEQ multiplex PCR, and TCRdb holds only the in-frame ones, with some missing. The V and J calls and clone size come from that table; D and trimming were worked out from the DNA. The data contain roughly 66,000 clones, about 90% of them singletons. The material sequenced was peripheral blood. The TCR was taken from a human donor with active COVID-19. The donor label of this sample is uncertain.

The CDR3 DNA sequence: TGTGCCAGCAGCGTAGGAGGGACACAAATCGGAAACACCATATATTTT. As protein: CASSVGGTQIGNTIYF. J is TRBJ1-3 and V is TRBV9; the D gene is possibly TRBD1 (6 bases). V was pared by 0 bases and J by 4 bases, with 14 bases between. The CDR3 is made up of 16 amino acids. Germline CDR1 and CDR2: SGDLS and YYNGEE.